These 20 T cell receptor beta chains were sequenced from one sample in a study of blood T cell repertoires in COVID-19. Sequencing was performed with immunoSEQ multiplex PCR; in TCRdb, only in-frame clones are kept and a portion is missing. This sample has a few hundred thousand clones, with around 87% found just once. Sequencing was performed on peripheral blood. The receptors originated from a woman in her forties or fifties with acute or convalescent COVID-19.

The rearrangement links TRBV6-5 to TRBJ2-1; 10 bases are shared with TRBD2. Germline V gene sequence: CDR1 MNHEY, CDR2 SVGAGI. The length of the CDR3 is 14 residues. V gave up 10 bases and J gave up 5 bases; unmatched junction bases: 8. CDR3 amino acids: CATRPGTSDNEQFF. The CDR3 DNA reads as TGTGCCACGCGCCCCGGGACTAGCGACAATGAGCAGTTCTTC.

The chain joins TRBV27 to TRBJ1-2, with 7 positions matching TRBD1. The length of the CDR3 is 15 residues. CDR1 and CDR2 from the germline V gene are MNHEY and SMNVEV (reference sequence). V shed 2 bases, J shed 3 bases, and the junction held 6 bases outside the gene matches. As DNA, the CDR3 is TGTGCCAGCAGTTTACTGACAGGGAGTGACTATGGCTACACCTTC. This gives the protein CASSLLTGSDYGYTF.

This clone was seen just once. J is TRBJ2-2 and V is TRBV5-1, with D possibly TRBD2 on 5 matching bases. The V and J ends lost 7 bases and 4 bases respectively, with 8 bases between them. This CDR3 comprises 12 residues. Germline CDR1 reads SGHRS; CDR2 reads YFSETQ. In DNA form, the CDR3 reads TGCGCCAGCCGAGGGAGCACCGGGGAGCTGTTTTTT. It translates to CASRGSTGELFF.

This clone turned up a few times. This chain links TRBV7-3 with TRBJ2-2; TRBD1 might be the D (6 bases). Trimming took 5 bases from V and 5 from J, leaving 9 bases between them. This CDR3 is 13 amino acids long. Germline CDR1 is SGHTA and CDR2 is FQGTGA. The CDR3 bases are TGTGCCAGCAGCCTAGACAGGACCGGGGAGCTGTTTTTT. It codes for CASSLDRTGELFF.

The rearrangement links TRBV20-1 to TRBJ2-1, with D unresolved. V gave up 6 bases and J gave up 7 bases, with 7 bases separating them. The germline gives CDR1 DFQATT, CDR2 SNEGSKA (reference sequence). CDR3 length: 10 residues. This chain's CDR3 is CSARANEQFF. CDR3 sequence (DNA): TGCAGTGCACGAGCTAATGAGCAGTTCTTC.

The rearrangement links TRBV3-1 (or the pseudogene TRBV3-2) to TRBJ1-1, with D possibly TRBD1 on 6 matching bases. The CDR3 is 12 amino acids. Trimming removed 4 bases from V and 5 bases from J, with 8 bases in between. CDR1 and CDR2 from the germline V gene are LGHDT and YNNKEL (reference sequence). CDR3 amino acids: CASSLRGTEAFF. Written as DNA, the CDR3 is TGTGCCAGCAGCCTCAGGGGTACTGAAGCTTTCTTT.

The chain employs TRBV5-1 and TRBJ2-1; TRBD2 matches 7 bases. Germline lookup yields CDR1 SGHRS and CDR2 YFSETQ. CDR3 size: 16 residues. The trim removed 1 base at V and 1 base at J, leaving 5 bases unmatched. The CDR3 is CASSLLASGSYNEQFF. CDR3 bases: TGCGCCAGCAGCTTGTTGGCTAGCGGATCCTACAATGAGCAGTTCTTC.

The rearrangement uses TRBV7-9 and TRBJ1-4, with 9 bases matching TRBD1. From germline, CDR1 is SEHNR and CDR2 FQNEAQ (reference sequence). V lost 5 bases, J lost 6 bases, and 7 bases stayed unmatched. This CDR3 region has 15 residues. The CDR3 coding sequence is TGTGCCAGCAGCAGAGGGACAGGGCTGGATGAAAAACTGTTTTTT. The encoded protein is CASSRGTGLDEKLFF.

The J gene is TRBJ1-4, the V gene TRBV5-1, with 7 bases identical to TRBD1. With 5 bases clipped from V and 2 bases from J, the junction kept 6 bases outside the gene matches. The germline gives CDR1 SGHRS, CDR2 YFSETQ. The CDR3 extends over 15 amino acids. In nucleotides, the CDR3 is TGCGCCAGCAGTAATACAGGGGCTACTAATGAAAAACTGTTTTTT. Translating it yields CASSNTGATNEKLFF.

The chain carries TRBV9 and TRBJ1-1, with unresolved D. This CDR3 comprises 15 residues. V lost 4 bases and J 3 bases, leaving 16 bases between the germline ends. Germline loops: CDR1 SGDLS, CDR2 YYNGEE. The CDR3 sequence: CASSRGDSVDTEAFF. For the CDR3, the DNA is TGTGCCAGCAGCCGAGGCGATTCAGTGGACACTGAAGCTTTCTTT.

The chain employs TRBV10-3 and TRBJ1-6, with D possibly TRBD1 on 6 matching bases. Germline V gene sequence: CDR1 ENHRY, CDR2 SYGVKD. Trimming stripped 5 bases from V and 6 bases from J, with 20 bases between. The CDR3 is 17 amino acids. The DNA for the CDR3 is TGTGCCATCAGTACAGGGCTGCCCCATATGTCTAATTCACCCCTCCACTTT. Translated, it gives CAISTGLPHMSNSPLHF.

The V gene is TRBV4-3, the J gene TRBJ2-7; D may be TRBD1 (5 bases). V was pared by 0 bases and J by 6 bases, with 9 bases between. The CDR3 is 13 residues long. Germline CDR1 LGHNA, CDR2 YSLEER. This CDR3 reads CASSQDVGREQYF. CDR3 sequence (DNA): TGCGCCAGCAGCCAAGATGTGGGGCGCGAGCAGTACTTC.

The chain recombines TRBV5-1 with TRBJ1-1; tentative D call: TRBD1 (6 bases). Germline assignment: CDR1 SGHRS and CDR2 YFSETQ. This CDR3 region has 16 residues. Trimming pared 1 base from V and 0 bases from J, leaving 13 bases between. The CDR3 loop is CASSLLGAGMNTEAFF. CDR3 nucleotide sequence: TGCGCCAGCAGCTTGCTGGGGGCTGGTATGAACACTGAAGCTTTCTTT.

The chain is built from TRBV24-1 and TRBJ1-1; 8 bases are shared with TRBD1. CDR3 length equals 16 residues. The J segment lost 5 bases and the V segment lost 4 bases, leaving 11 bases of the junction unmatched. Per the germline V gene, CDR1 is KGHDR and CDR2 is SFDVKD. In DNA, the CDR3 is TGTGCCACCAGTGACAGCAAACAGGGGGTTCGTACTGAAGCTTTCTTT. Translation gives CATSDSKQGVRTEAFF.

This chain uses TRBV27 with TRBJ2-7; 7 bases are shared with TRBD1. V dropped 6 bases and J dropped 5; count of bases not matched to a gene: 19. Germline CDR1 reads MNHEY; CDR2 reads SMNVEV (reference sequence). There are 17 residues in the CDR3. The CDR3 DNA follows: TGTGCCAGCAGCACCTCTCATACTACAGGGGCCTTGGACGAGCAGTACTTC. This encodes CASSTSHTTGALDEQYF.

The chain couples TRBV5-1 to TRBJ2-7, with 11 bases lining up with TRBD2. Germline trimming cut 3 bases from V and 7 bases from J; bases unmatched to any gene: 0. Germline V gene lookup returns CDR1 SGHRS and CDR2 YFSETQ. The CDR3 runs 12 residues. Written as DNA, the CDR3 is TGCGCCAGCAGCTGGACTAGCGGGGAGCAGTACTTC. Its protein product is CASSWTSGEQYF.

V usage is TRBV11-2 and J usage is TRBJ2-7, with 8 bases lining up with TRBD1. CDR3 length: 14 amino acids. Germline V CDR1 and CDR2: SGHAT, FQNNGV. V was clipped by 5 bases and J by 6 bases; unmatched bases: 9. CDR3 sequence: CASSPGQGLLEQYF. CDR3 DNA: TGTGCCAGCAGCCCAGGACAGGGTCTCCTCGAGCAGTACTTC.

The genes are TRBV4-2 and TRBJ2-6; perhaps TRBD1 as D (6 bases). The CDR3 has 16 amino acids. Germline CDR1 and CDR2: LGHNA and YNFKEQ. The V and J ends lost 1 base and 4 bases respectively, with 11 bases between them. CDR3 sequence: CASSQVWGPGANVLTF. The CDR3 DNA reads TGTGCCAGCAGCCAAGTATGGGGGCCGGGGGCCAACGTCCTGACTTTC.

This clone has more than one count but fewer than ten. V and J are TRBV29-1 and TRBJ1-1, with D perhaps matching TRBD1 (6 bases). Deletions cut 3 bases from V and 5 bases from J, with 16 bases between. Per the germline V gene, CDR1 is SQVTM and CDR2 is ANQGSEA. This CDR3 contains 14 residues. The CDR3 protein is CSVDSGRGRTEAFF. DNA for the CDR3: TGCAGCGTTGACTCCGGCAGGGGTCGAACTGAAGCTTTCTTT.

The chain recombines TRBV4-1 with TRBJ2-2; 15 nucleotides line up with TRBD2. The CDR3 length is 20 residues. Trimming at V came to 3 bases and at J to 2 bases, leaving 10 bases not matched to a gene. Germline V gene data show CDR1 as MGHRA and CDR2 as YSYEKL. The CDR3 DNA is TGCGCCAGCAGCCAGCCCATGGGACTAGCGGGAGGCCAAAACACCGGGGAGCTGTTTTTT. Protein: CASSQPMGLAGGQNTGELFF.